This paragraph covers one TCR beta chain sequence. Its antigen is undetermined. This entry comes from a study of OX40 agonist ivuxolimab in advanced cancers. General study results and limits: The antigens recognized by the expanded peripheral T cells, that is their antigen specificity, were not determined.

Assay: immunoSEQ multiplex PCR; the TCRdb copy retains only in-frame clones and omits some. The sample holds tens of thousands of clones, about 89% seen once. V was clipped by 1 base and J by 8 bases; unmatched bases: 15. This CDR3 is 17 amino acids long. Germline values: CDR1 SGHTA, CDR2 FQGNSA. The TCR originated in an adult with an advanced solid tumor such as melanoma, head and neck, liver or kidney cancer. The rearrangement joins TRBV7-2 to TRBJ1-2; 8 nucleotides align to TRBD1. The specimen comprised CD4+ or CD8+ T cells sorted from blood, sampled in a trial of the OX40 agonist ivuxolimab. CDR3 bases: TGTGCCAGCAGCTTAGGCTTCCCAGGACAGGGAATTTGGGGCTACACCTTC. Encoded protein: CASSLGFPGQGIWGYTF.